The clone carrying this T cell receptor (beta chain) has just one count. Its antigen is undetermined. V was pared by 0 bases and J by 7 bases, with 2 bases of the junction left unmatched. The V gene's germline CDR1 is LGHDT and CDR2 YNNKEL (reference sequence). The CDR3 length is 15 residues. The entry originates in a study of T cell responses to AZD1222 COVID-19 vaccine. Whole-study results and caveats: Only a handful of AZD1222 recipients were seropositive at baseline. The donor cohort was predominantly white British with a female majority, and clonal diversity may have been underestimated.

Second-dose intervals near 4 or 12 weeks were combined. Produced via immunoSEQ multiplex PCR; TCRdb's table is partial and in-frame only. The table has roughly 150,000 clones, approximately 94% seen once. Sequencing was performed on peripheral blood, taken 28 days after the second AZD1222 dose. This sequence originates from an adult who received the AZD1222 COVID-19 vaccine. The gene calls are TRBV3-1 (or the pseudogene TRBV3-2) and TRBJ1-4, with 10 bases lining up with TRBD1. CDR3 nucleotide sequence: TGTGCCAGCAGCCAAGACGGACAGGGGGTTGAAAAACTGTTTTTT. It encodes CASSQDGQGVEKLFF.